This T cell receptor (beta chain) emerged from a study of shared clonotypes between healthy human individuals. Study context: Aged between 18 and 49, the donors were a couple of women and three men.

Sequencing was performed with immunoSEQ multiplex PCR; in TCRdb, only in-frame clones are kept and a portion is missing. This table holds 1 million to 1.2 million clones, approximately 80% found once. A remark on this clone: Its matching antigen is unknown.

Study results and caveats: Only blood underwent sampling, and tissue repertoires likely differ.

Trimming took off 0 bases at V and 9 bases at J, with 12 bases between the two ends. Germline values: CDR1 LGHNA, CDR2 YSLEER. This CDR3 has 14 residues. The authors divided CD4+ cells into CD45RA+ naive and CD45RA-negative memory subsets. The material sequenced was memory CD4+ T cells from PBMCs. Subset indicated: CD45RA-negative fraction. The gene calls are TRBV4-3 and TRBJ2-1, with D unclear. The clonotype comes from a man aged 18 to 30 in good health. Some clones in this sample may be carry-over from other donors' samples. CDR3 in amino acids: CASSQEGWASEQFF. The DNA for the CDR3 is TGCGCCAGCAGCCAAGAGGGATGGGCCAGTGAGCAGTTCTTC.